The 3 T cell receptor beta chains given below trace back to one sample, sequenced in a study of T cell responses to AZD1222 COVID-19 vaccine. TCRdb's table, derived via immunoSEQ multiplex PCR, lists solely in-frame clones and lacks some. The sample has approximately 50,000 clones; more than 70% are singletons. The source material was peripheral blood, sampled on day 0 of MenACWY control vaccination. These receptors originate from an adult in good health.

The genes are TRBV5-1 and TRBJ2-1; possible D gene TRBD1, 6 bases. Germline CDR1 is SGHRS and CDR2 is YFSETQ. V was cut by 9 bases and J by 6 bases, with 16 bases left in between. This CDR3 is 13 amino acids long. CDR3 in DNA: TGCGCCACCCAGGCCAGGGGTGGCAATGAGCAGTTCTTC. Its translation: CATQARGGNEQFF. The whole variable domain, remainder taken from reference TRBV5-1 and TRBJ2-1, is KAGVTQTPRYLIKTRGQQVTLSCSPISGHRSVSWYQQTPGQGLQFLFEYFSETQRNKGNFPGRFSGRQFSNSRSEMNVSTLELGDSALYLCATQARGGNEQFFGPGTRLTVL.

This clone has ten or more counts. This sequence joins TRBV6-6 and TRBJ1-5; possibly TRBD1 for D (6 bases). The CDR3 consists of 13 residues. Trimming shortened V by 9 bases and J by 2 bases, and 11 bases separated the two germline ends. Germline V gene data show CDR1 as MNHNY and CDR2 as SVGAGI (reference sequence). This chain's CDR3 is CASLKGGNQPQHF. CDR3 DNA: TGTGCCAGTCTAAAGGGGGGCAATCAGCCCCAGCATTTT.

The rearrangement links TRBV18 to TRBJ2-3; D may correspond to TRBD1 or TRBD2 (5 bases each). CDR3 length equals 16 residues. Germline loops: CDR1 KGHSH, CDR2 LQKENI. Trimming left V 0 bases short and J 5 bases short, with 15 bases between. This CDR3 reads CASSPPTREFIDTQYF. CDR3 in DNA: TGTGCCAGCTCACCACCTACCAGGGAGTTTATAGATACGCAGTATTTT.